One and the same sample provided the 29 T cell receptor beta chains below, sequenced in a study of graft-versus-host responses after intestinal transplantation. The protocol was immunoSEQ multiplex PCR, while the TCRdb copy is restricted to in-frame clones and leaves out a portion. Among some 45,000 clones listed, about 95% were seen once. The sample was PBMCs, taken around 330 days after intestinal transplant. The receptors shown here come from a human patient who received an intestinal transplant, so some T cells may come from the graft donor.

This clone showed up just once. V usage is TRBV11-2 and J usage is TRBJ2-2; TRBD1 aligns across 9 bases. The V gene end was trimmed by 5 bases and the J gene end by 5 bases; junction bases not matched to a gene: 6. CDR3 length equals 15 residues. Germline loops: CDR1 SGHAT, CDR2 FQNNGV. In nucleotides, the CDR3 is TGTGCCAGCAGCCGGGACAGGGTTAGGACCGGGGAGCTGTTTTTT. Its translation is CASSRDRVRTGELFF.

V gene TRBV6-1 combines with J gene TRBJ2-7; D is ambiguous. CDR3 length: 13 residues. The V end lost 5 bases, the J end lost 1 base, and 9 bases lay between the germline ends. Germline lookup yields CDR1 MNHNS and CDR2 SASEGT. The CDR3 spells CASSYQVSYEQYF. Written as DNA, the CDR3 is TGTGCCAGCAGTTATCAGGTTTCCTACGAGCAGTACTTC.

The rearrangement links TRBV5-4 to TRBJ1-1; D call uncertain. CDR3 length: 16 amino acids. V shed 7 bases and J shed 5 bases, with 24 bases lying between them. CDR1 and CDR2 (germline): SGHNT, YYREEE (reference sequence). This CDR3 reads CASSINRGGKSTEAFF. The CDR3 nucleotides are TGTGCCAGCTCTATAAATCGTGGAGGGAAGTCGACTGAAGCTTTCTTT.

This clone was seen only once. V gene TRBV5-1 combines with J gene TRBJ2-5; possibly TRBD1 for D (6 bases). The germline V gene encodes CDR1 SGHRS and CDR2 YFSETQ. There are 14 residues in the CDR3. Trimming removed 4 bases from V and 5 bases from J, with 15 bases in between. CDR3 region: CASSLNRAGETQYF. The CDR3 DNA reads as TGCGCCAGCAGCCTCAACAGGGCTGGGGAGACCCAGTACTTC.

V and J are TRBV10-2 and TRBJ2-7; D is unclear. Germline V gene lookup returns CDR1 WSHSY and CDR2 SAAADI. The CDR3 loop spans 12 amino acids. Trimming took off 4 bases at V and 0 bases at J, with 4 bases between the two ends. The CDR3 sequence is CASSGGSYEQYF. As DNA, the CDR3 is TGCGCCAGCAGTGGGGGCTCCTACGAGCAGTACTTC.

The rearrangement uses TRBV9 and TRBJ2-2; 7 nucleotides match TRBD1. Trimming cost V 3 bases and J 5 bases; bases outside gene matches: 7. The CDR3 totals 15 residues. Germline CDR1 and CDR2: SGDLS and YYNGEE. The CDR3 reads CASSARTGRTGELFF. CDR3 sequence (DNA): TGTGCCAGCAGCGCTCGGACAGGAAGGACCGGGGAGCTGTTTTTT.

The CDR3 DNA sequence: TGTGCCAGCAGCTTAGTCCGGGGAGGGTTGTCACCCCTCCACTTT. It codes for CASSLVRGGLSPLHF. The chain is built from TRBV7-2 and TRBJ1-6; D is uncertain. The ends were cut back, 1 base at V and 10 bases at J, with 14 bases in the middle. This CDR3 is built from 15 residues. From germline, CDR1 is SGHTA and CDR2 FQGNSA. The full variable domain, its missing parts supplied by reference TRBV7-2 and TRBJ1-6, is GAGVSQSPSNKVTEKGKDVELRCDPISGHTALYWYRQSLGQGLEFLIYFQGNSAPDKSGLPSDRFSAERTGGSVSTLTIQRTQQEDSAVYLCASSLVRGGLSPLHFGNGTRLTVT.

This clone appeared once. The chain recombines TRBV7-9 with TRBJ2-2, with a possible D match to TRBD2 (9 bases). This CDR3 contains 16 residues. Germline CDR1 reads SEHNR; CDR2 reads FQNEAQ (reference sequence). The V end was cut by 5 bases, the J end by 6 bases, with 19 bases between. The DNA of the CDR3 is TGTGCCAGCAGCGACAGGGGACTAGCACTTCCCGGGGAGCTGTTTTTT. Translation gives CASSDRGLALPGELFF.

V usage is TRBV11-2 and J usage is TRBJ2-3, with 8 bases fitting TRBD2. The CDR3 has 15 residues. From germline, CDR1 is SGHAT and CDR2 FQNNGV. Trimming took 1 base from V and 2 from J; bases not matched to a gene: 2. In DNA form, the CDR3 reads TGTGCCAGCAGCTTAGTAGCGGGACCCACAGATACGCAGTATTTT. As protein: CASSLVAGPTDTQYF.

The rearrangement joins TRBV2 to TRBJ1-1; D may be TRBD1 (6 bases). Trimming removed 8 bases at V and 5 bases at J, with 15 bases between. The CDR3 contains 13 residues. Germline CDR1 and CDR2: SNHLY and FYNNEI. The CDR3 DNA follows: TGTGCCAGCTGTACCAGGGGTTTGACTGAAGCTTTCTTT. Its protein product is CASCTRGLTEAFF.

This clone was detected once. The chain uses TRBV6-5 and TRBJ2-5, with D unclear. Per germline, CDR1 MNHEY and CDR2 SVGAGI. V lost 6 bases and J lost 1, with 9 bases in between. This CDR3 comprises 13 residues. CDR3 amino acids: CASSPRFQETQYF. As DNA, the CDR3 is TGTGCCAGCAGCCCACGGTTCCAAGAGACCCAGTACTTC.

V and J are TRBV18 and TRBJ1-3; the D gene is possibly TRBD1 (5 bases). The length of the CDR3 is 14 residues. The V gene lost 6 bases and the J gene lost 8 bases, with 17 bases spanning the gap. Germline V gene lookup returns CDR1 KGHSH and CDR2 LQKENI. DNA for the CDR3: TGTGCCAGCTCTCTTCGACAGATGGTAGACACCATATATTTT. Its translation is CASSLRQMVDTIYF.

CDR3 DNA sequence: TGTGCCAGCAGCTTAGAAGGACACCTCTATGGCTACACCTTC. Protein sequence: CASSLEGHLYGYTF. The chain carries TRBV7-3 and TRBJ1-2, with D possibly TRBD1 on 5 matching bases. Germline V gene sequence: CDR1 SGHTA, CDR2 FQGTGA. This CDR3 has 14 residues. Trimming cost V 2 bases and J 4 bases, with 11 bases left between them.

V usage is TRBV7-3 and J usage is TRBJ2-2, with D possibly TRBD1 on 5 matching bases. Between the trimmed V and J ends, which lost 6 bases and 4 bases, there was a span of 12 bases. CDR1 and CDR2 from the germline V gene are SGHTA and FQGTGA. This CDR3 comprises 14 residues. The CDR3 is CASRPNRSTGELFF. CDR3 nucleotides: TGTGCCAGCAGGCCTAACAGGAGCACCGGGGAGCTGTTTTTT.

V and J are TRBV4-1 and TRBJ1-2; the D gene is possibly TRBD1 (6 bases). V gave up 4 bases and J gave up 8 bases, with 17 bases separating them. This CDR3 has 14 residues. CDR1 and CDR2 from the germline V gene are MGHRA and YSYEKL. CDR3 nucleotides: TGCGCCAGCAGCCGGGGGCTGGGACAATACGGCTACACCTTC. Protein product: CASSRGLGQYGYTF.

The chain couples TRBV6-5 to TRBJ2-7, with a tentative D call TRBD1 (6 bases). The CDR3 covers 11 residues. The V end lost 2 bases, the J end lost 8 bases, and 7 bases lay between the germline ends. The V gene's germline CDR1 is MNHEY and CDR2 SVGAGI. CDR3 region: CASSYQGKQYF. The CDR3 DNA reads as TGTGCCAGCAGTTACCAGGGGAAGCAGTACTTC.

The V call is TRBV7-9, the J call TRBJ1-2; D uncertain. Germline CDR1 is SEHNR and CDR2 is FQNEAQ (reference sequence). The V and J ends lost 2 bases and 6 bases respectively, with 13 bases between them. The CDR3 covers 14 residues. The chain's CDR3 is CASSLKPSSDGYTF. The DNA of the CDR3 is TGTGCCAGCAGCTTAAAACCCAGCTCAGATGGCTACACCTTC.

The sample holds one count of this clone. V and J are TRBV9 and TRBJ1-6, with D tentatively TRBD1 (6 bases). CDR1 and CDR2 (germline): SGDLS, YYNGEE. The CDR3 length is 14 residues. Deletions cut 1 base from V and 10 bases from J, with 12 bases between. CDR3 amino acids: CASSVNVRGSPLHF. The CDR3 DNA is TGTGCCAGCAGCGTAAACGTCAGGGGATCACCCCTCCACTTT.

This clone was picked up one time. V usage is TRBV7-9 and J usage is TRBJ2-3, with TRBD2 as a possible D gene (6 bases). The CDR3 covers 13 residues. From germline, CDR1 is SEHNR and CDR2 FQNEAQ (reference sequence). Deletions cut 5 bases from V and 5 bases from J, with 11 bases between. The CDR3 loop reads CASSLGEEDTQYF. The CDR3 nucleotides are TGTGCCAGCAGCCTCGGGGAGGAAGATACGCAGTATTTT.

The chain has TRBV13 and TRBJ2-2; 7 bases map to TRBD2. CDR1 PRHDT and CDR2 FYEKMQ come from the germline V gene (reference sequence). Trimming at V came to 2 bases and at J to 8 bases, leaving 11 bases not matched to a gene. The CDR3 runs to 16 residues. The DNA for the CDR3 is TGTGCCAGCAGCTTAAGGGCTTCGGCCGGGAGGGGGGAGCTGTTTTTT. Amino acids: CASSLRASAGRGELFF.

The chain recombines TRBV6-6 with TRBJ1-5, with D uncertain. This CDR3 is built from 16 residues. The V end was cut by 6 bases, the J end by 0 bases, with 15 bases between. Germline V CDR1 and CDR2: MNHNY, SVGAGI (reference sequence). In DNA, the CDR3 is TGTGCCAGCAGCTCAACGGGTATCTATAGCAATCAGCCCCAGCATTTT. Residues: CASSSTGIYSNQPQHF.

The V call is TRBV11-2, the J call TRBJ1-5, with a tentative D call TRBD1 (5 bases). CDR3 size: 14 residues. Germline values: CDR1 SGHAT, CDR2 FQNNGV. V was shortened by 2 bases and J by 8 bases, with 13 bases between the two germline ends. For the CDR3, the DNA is TGTGCCAGCAGCTTAAAGGGGCGTGGGGAGCCCCAGCATTTT. Its translation is CASSLKGRGEPQHF. Combining the CDR3 with reference TRBV11-2 and TRBJ1-5 gives the whole variable domain EAGVAQSPRYKIIEKRQSVAFWCNPISGHATLYWYQQILGQGPKLLIQFQNNGVVDDSQLPKDRFSAERLKGVDSTLKIQPAKLEDSAVYLCASSLKGRGEPQHFGDGTRLSIL.

The rearrangement uses TRBV21-1 and TRBJ1-1. TRBV21-1 is a pseudogene. The CDR3 covers 12 residues. The DNA for the CDR3 is TGTGCCAGCAGCCCCCTAAAAGTGAAAGCTTTCTTT. It is translated as CASSPLKVKAFF.

The chain combines TRBV7-2 with TRBJ2-2; D might be TRBD1 (6 bases). V lost 5 bases, J lost 7 bases, and 14 bases lay in between. Germline V lookup: CDR1 SGHTA, CDR2 FQGNSA. This CDR3 is built from 14 residues. CDR3 DNA sequence: TGTGCCAGCAGCAGACAGGATTATAGCGGGGAGCTGTTTTTT. It is translated as CASSRQDYSGELFF. Complete variable domain (other parts from reference TRBV7-2 and TRBJ2-2): GAGVSQSPSNKVTEKGKDVELRCDPISGHTALYWYRQSLGQGLEFLIYFQGNSAPDKSGLPSDRFSAERTGGSVSTLTIQRTQQEDSAVYLCASSRQDYSGELFFGEGSRLTVL.

The chain uses TRBV9 and TRBJ2-5, with 12 bases identical to TRBD2. Germline V gene data show CDR1 as SGDLS and CDR2 as YYNGEE. This CDR3 is built from 15 residues. V shed 2 bases, J shed 4 bases, and the junction held 3 bases outside the gene matches. The CDR3 region is CASSVRTSGTETQYF. For the CDR3, the DNA is TGTGCCAGCAGCGTGAGGACTAGCGGGACAGAGACCCAGTACTTC.

V usage is TRBV6-1 and J usage is TRBJ1-4, with D perhaps TRBD1 (6 bases). Germline CDR1 reads MNHNS; CDR2 reads SASEGT. There are 14 residues in the CDR3. V was shortened by 10 bases and J by 7 bases, with 19 bases between the two germline ends. CDR3 residues: CATGDGGASEKLFF. In DNA form, the CDR3 reads TGTGCCACCGGGGATGGGGGGGCGAGTGAAAAACTGTTTTTT.

CDR3 region: CASSTRRNSGANVLTF. DNA for the CDR3: TGTGCCAGCAGCACTCGGAGAAACTCTGGGGCCAACGTCCTGACTTTC. This rearrangement joins TRBV9 to TRBJ2-6; the D is unclear. The CDR3 covers 16 residues. Germline-derived CDR1 and CDR2 are SGDLS and YYNGEE. V lost 4 bases, J lost 0 bases, and 11 bases lay in between.

J is TRBJ2-5 and V is TRBV10-2, with TRBD2 identical over 11 bases. The J call may be wrong; the DNA end is better matched by TRBJ2-7. The length of the CDR3 is 15 residues. Germline-derived CDR1 and CDR2 are WSHSY and SAAADI. The CDR3 spells CASRRLAGPSYEQYF. CDR3 nucleotides: TGCGCCAGCAGGAGACTAGCGGGGCCTTCCTACGAGCAGTACTTC.

This chain connects TRBV19 to TRBJ1-5; D is undetermined. V lost 6 bases and J lost 7, with 13 bases in between. Germline V gives CDR1 LNHDA, CDR2 SQIVND (reference sequence). This CDR3 is 13 amino acids long. Here the CDR3 reads CASSPGPWQPQHF. CDR3 nucleotide sequence: TGTGCCAGTAGCCCCGGCCCTTGGCAGCCCCAGCATTTT.